This T cell receptor beta chain was profiled in a study of blood T cell repertoires in COVID-19 (TCRdb year 2020). The study in broad terms: Samples covering the acute and convalescent phases of COVID-19 were provided by collaborators in the United States, Italy and Spain. The prospective study material was composed of cDNA or gDNA derived from T cells, B-cell-depleted T cells, or PBMCs. Subjects who had been exposed to COVID-19, were actively infected with it, or had recovered from it provided the deeply sampled blood TCRbeta repertoires that made up the dataset. A freely available public database, intended as a resource for researchers studying the immune response to SARS-CoV-2, is where the repertoires were released. The samples were drawn from two sources: the first 160 participants of the ongoing ImmuneRACE study, and some 1,300 subjects contributed by 6 global collaborators. Nearly every sample came with metadata listing a de-identified subject ID, COVID-19 status, age in years and sex. Where available, HLA class I and class II types were obtained from metadata supplied by the sample provider rather than from assay-based typing. Points the paper makes about the study in general: The amount of clinical and demographic metadata varied by source and participant and was provided uncurated.

The CDR3 sequence holds 13 residues, the cysteine and phenylalanine included. The CDR3 DNA has 39 bases and is translated from base 1. V and J lose 2 bases and 7 bases, and a span of 11 bases separates them. CDR1 and CDR2 are drawn from the germline V gene: SGHTA, FQGNSA. TCRbeta CDR3 regions were amplified from genomic DNA using the immunoSEQ Assay, a bias-controlled multiplex PCR. The paper's processing steps were these. Within the assay, amplification of reference gene primers was used to estimate how many nucleated cells each sample contained. To quantify the absolute abundance of each unique TCRbeta CDR3 rearrangement, sequence reads were collapsed and filtered. Productive Simpson clonality was computed per sample as the square root of Simpson's diversity index over productive rearrangements. As stored in TCRdb, this immuneACCESS dataset retains in-frame rearrangements with V and J assigned. A fraction of the clones does not appear; measured against another copy, unresolved V genes explain less than half of the discrepancy, and the remainder lacks a known reason. That table furnishes V, J and clone size, whereas the DNA furnished D and trimming. A total of about 270,000 clones appear in this sample, around 89% of them only once. The ten largest clones capture around 1.2% of the sample.

Participants in the prospective study were enrolled through a virtual design, were aged roughly 18 to 90 years, and lived in approximately 24 United States geographic areas. To assign participants to cohorts, the prospective study relied on clinical history that participants themselves reported in a screening survey and a study questionnaire. Each participant in the prospective study had whole blood, serum and a nasopharyngeal or oropharyngeal swab collected by mobile phlebotomists. Participants in the prospective study had the option to provide additional blood draws and questionnaires over a roughly 2-month period. Blood samples from the prospective study were shipped frozen or at room temperature prior to DNA extraction. Comment on this clone: Which antigen it targets is not known. Per-base quality was not reported, and no clone a single base away is much larger than it.

Sequencing was carried out using PBMCs or T cells enriched from blood (not recorded which). The TCR was taken from a woman in her thirties or forties with acute COVID-19. The chain links TRBV7-2 with TRBJ1-1, with no D gene named confidently. The DNA sequence is given as TGTGCCAGCAGCTTAATTTTTGCGCGTGAAGCTTTCTTT. Translated, it gives CASSLIFAREAFF.